The rows below give T cell receptor beta chains drawn from one sample of a study of beta chain features in type 1 diabetes. The protocol was immunoSEQ multiplex PCR, while the TCRdb copy is restricted to in-frame clones and leaves out a portion. The sample includes over 650,000 clones, over 12% of them seen just once. Sequencing used naive CD4+ T cells from blood. The receptors originated from a man younger than 35 with type 1 diabetes. Both conserved end residues are trimmed from each CDR3.

>TRBV30|TRBJ1-5|13
ACRSGTNSNQPQH
>TRBV29-1|TRBJ1-3|10
SVATSGNTIY
>TRBV5-1|TRBJ2-4|12
ASSNRQGEDIQY
>TRBV5-6|TRBJ2-3|12
ASSLNGGADTQY
>TRBV30|TRBJ1-2|11
AWKKDWGFGYT
>TRBV21-1|TRBJ2-3|13
ASIPAGAGTDTQY
>TRBV9|TRBJ2-3|12
ASSVGGSTDTQY
>TRBV9|TRBJ1-1|13
ASSVRQGSVTEAF
>TRBV7-9|TRBJ2-1|12
ASSNTRGNNEQF
>TRBV30|TRBJ1-1|12
AWILFRRNTEAF
>TRBV28|TRBJ1-3|13
ASSLGTASGNTIY
>TRBV25-1|TRBJ1-5|12
ASSRGPHNQPQH
>TRBV30|TRBJ2-5|15
AWSVTRTSGPQETQY
>TRBV9|TRBJ1-2|14
ASSVDGTVGGYGYT
>TRBV5-8|TRBJ2-3|13
ASSLAASVTDTQY
>TRBV7-3|TRBJ2-3|12
ASSLRQLTDTQY
>TRBV14|TRBJ2-3|11
ASSQRGTDTQY
>TRBV27|TRBJ2-5|12
ASSSAGSQETQY
>TRBV19|TRBJ2-7|15
ASSPRRRGRGEWEQY
>TRBV13|TRBJ2-1|14
ASSLSALAGDPEQF
>TRBV30|TRBJ2-7|10
AWSVTGYEQY
>TRBV4-3|TRBJ1-1|11
ASRLSLNTEAF
>TRBV5-4|TRBJ2-7|11
ASSRGRGTEQY
>TRBV7-6|TRBJ2-7|13
ASSHGLAYTYEQY
>TRBV18|TRBJ2-1|12
ASSPSQASNEQF
>TRBV18|TRBJ2-7|11
SSSRAGAYEQY
>TRBV18|TRBJ1-1|11
ASSLGQNTEAF
>TRBV5-1|TRBJ2-3|13
ASSLGLAGSDTQY
>TRBV5-1|TRBJ1-3|11
ASSLIERGTIY
>TRBV6-5|TRBJ1-1|13
ASSFTGGSNTEAF
>TRBV4-3|TRBJ1-2|14
ASSQKILGQSYGYT
>TRBV9|TRBJ2-2|11
ASSGNPGGELF
>TRBV30|TRBJ1-6|15
AWATGITSSYNSPLH
>TRBV28|TRBJ1-2|12
ASSPDRVNYGYT
>TRBV29-1|TRBJ2-3|11
SVRAGYTDTQY
>TRBV7-2|TRBJ2-5|14
ASSLVWGLAEETQY
>TRBV27|TRBJ2-1|11
ASQTSSYNEQF
>TRBV29-1|TRBJ1-2|9
SVGSGHGYT
>TRBV2|TRBJ2-6|13
ASSENRAGANVLT
>TRBV6-6|TRBJ2-7|11
ASSYSGDGGQY
>TRBV5-4|TRBJ2-2|11
ASSGLGGGELF
>TRBV12-5|TRBJ2-3|11
ASGLSGTDTQY
>TRBV30|TRBJ2-3|12
AWSVLRGSDTQY
>TRBV5-4|TRBJ2-1|14
ASSYPRERTNNEQF
>TRBV25-1|TRBJ1-3|12
ASSDGSHGNTIY
>TRBV2|TRBJ2-3|8
ASRSGTQY
>TRBV5-1|TRBJ2-7|12
ASSYGQSLDEQY
>TRBV7-6|TRBJ2-5|12
ASSLQETQETQY
>TRBV15|TRBJ2-4|13
ATSREGLAKNIQY
>TRBV6-5|TRBJ2-2|13
AIRGEAPNTGELF
>TRBV9|TRBJ2-7|15
ASSVAGSFSGAYEQY
>TRBV7-2|TRBJ2-2|14
ASSLYSQGNGGELF
>TRBV5-4|TRBJ2-1|14
ASSSGTRYSYNEQF
>TRBV2|TRBJ1-6|10
ASSELYSPLH